This TCR beta chain was sequenced during a study of cytomegalovirus exposure and HLA in healthy donors. Overall study results and limits: The study reported that TCR beta sequences accurately predicted HLA-A and HLA-B alleles in most subjects.

Germline V gene data show CDR1 as SGHNT and CDR2 as YYREEE (reference sequence). Trimming stripped 3 bases from V and 1 base from J, with 12 bases between. The CDR3 spans 15 residues. Comment on this clone: Antigen: not known.

The PCR employed 60 Vbeta primers together with 13 Jbeta primers. Sequenced by immunoSEQ multiplex PCR; TCRdb stores in-frame clones only, minus some. Of under 200,000 clones listed, roughly 13% were seen once; the top ten hold over 6.5%. V usage is TRBV5-4 and J usage is TRBJ2-3, with D possibly TRBD1 on 6 matching bases. The sample was PBMCs. This receptor was taken from a man over 45 in good health and CMV-seropositive. CDR3 DNA sequence: TGTGCCAGCAGCTCAGGGGTATTTGGCACAGATACGCAGTATTTT. Amino acid sequence: CASSSGVFGTDTQYF. Combining the CDR3 with reference TRBV5-4 and TRBJ2-3 gives the whole variable domain ETGVTQSPTHLIKTRGQQVTLRCSSQSGHNTVSWYQQALGQGPQFIFQYYREEENGRGNFPPRFSGLQFPNYSSELNVNALELDDSALYLCASSSGVFGTDTQYFGPGTRLTVL.